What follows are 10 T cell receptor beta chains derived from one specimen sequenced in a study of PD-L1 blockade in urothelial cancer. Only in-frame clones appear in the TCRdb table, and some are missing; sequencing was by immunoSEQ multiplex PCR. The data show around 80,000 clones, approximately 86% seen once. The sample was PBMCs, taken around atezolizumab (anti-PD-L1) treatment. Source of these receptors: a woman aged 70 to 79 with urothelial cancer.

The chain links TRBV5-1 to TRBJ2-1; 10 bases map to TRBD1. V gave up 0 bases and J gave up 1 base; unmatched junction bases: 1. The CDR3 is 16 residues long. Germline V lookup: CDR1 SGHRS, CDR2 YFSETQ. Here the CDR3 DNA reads TGCGCCAGCAGCTTGGCGGGACAGGGGTCCTACAATGAGCAGTTCTTC. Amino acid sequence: CASSLAGQGSYNEQFF.

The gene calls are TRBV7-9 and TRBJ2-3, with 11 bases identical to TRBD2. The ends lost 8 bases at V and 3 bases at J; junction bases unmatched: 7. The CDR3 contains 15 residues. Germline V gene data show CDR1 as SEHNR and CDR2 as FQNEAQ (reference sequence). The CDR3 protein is CASLGGLAVTDTQYF. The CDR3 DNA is TGTGCCAGCTTGGGGGGACTAGCGGTAACAGATACGCAGTATTTT.

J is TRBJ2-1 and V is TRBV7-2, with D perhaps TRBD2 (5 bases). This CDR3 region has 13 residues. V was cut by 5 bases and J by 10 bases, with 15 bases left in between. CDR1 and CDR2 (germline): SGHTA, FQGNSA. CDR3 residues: CASSLGVVREQFF. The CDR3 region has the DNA TGTGCCAGCAGCCTGGGAGTAGTTCGCGAGCAGTTCTTC.

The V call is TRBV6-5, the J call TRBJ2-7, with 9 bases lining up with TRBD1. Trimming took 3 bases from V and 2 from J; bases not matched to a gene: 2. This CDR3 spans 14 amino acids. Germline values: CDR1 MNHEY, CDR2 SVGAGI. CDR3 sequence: CASSYGTGTYEQYF. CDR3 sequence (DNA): TGTGCCAGCAGTTATGGGACAGGGACCTACGAGCAGTACTTC.

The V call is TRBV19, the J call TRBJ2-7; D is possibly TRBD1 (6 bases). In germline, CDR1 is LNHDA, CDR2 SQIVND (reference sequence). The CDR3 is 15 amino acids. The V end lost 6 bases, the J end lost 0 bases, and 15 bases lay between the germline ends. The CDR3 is CASSRFDRSSYEQYF. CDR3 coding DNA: TGTGCCAGTAGCAGATTCGACAGGAGCTCCTACGAGCAGTACTTC.

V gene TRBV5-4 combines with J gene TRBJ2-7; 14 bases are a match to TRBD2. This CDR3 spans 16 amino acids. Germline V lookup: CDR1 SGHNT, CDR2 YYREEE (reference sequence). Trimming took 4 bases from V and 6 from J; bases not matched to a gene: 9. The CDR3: CASSMGTSGGEGEQYF. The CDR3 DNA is TGTGCCAGCAGCATGGGGACTAGCGGGGGAGAGGGCGAGCAGTACTTC.

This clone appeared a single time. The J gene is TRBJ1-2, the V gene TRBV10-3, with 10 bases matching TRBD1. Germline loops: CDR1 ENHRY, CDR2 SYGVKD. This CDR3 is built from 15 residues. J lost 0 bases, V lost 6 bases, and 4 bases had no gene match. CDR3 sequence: CAISPGQGTNYGYTF. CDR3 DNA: TGTGCCATCAGCCCGGGACAGGGGACTAACTATGGCTACACCTTC.

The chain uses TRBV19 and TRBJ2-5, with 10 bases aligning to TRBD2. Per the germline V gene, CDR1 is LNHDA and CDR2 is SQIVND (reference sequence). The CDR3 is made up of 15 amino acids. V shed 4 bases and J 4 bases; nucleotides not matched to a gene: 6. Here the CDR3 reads CASSTSGGPAETQYF. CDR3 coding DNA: TGTGCCAGTAGTACTAGCGGGGGCCCTGCAGAGACCCAGTACTTC. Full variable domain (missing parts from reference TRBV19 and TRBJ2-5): DGGITQSPKYLFRKEGQNVTLSCEQNLNHDAMYWYRQDPGQGLRLIYYSQIVNDFQKGDIAEGYSVSREKKESFPLTVTSAQKNPTAFYLCASSTSGGPAETQYFGPGTRLLVL.

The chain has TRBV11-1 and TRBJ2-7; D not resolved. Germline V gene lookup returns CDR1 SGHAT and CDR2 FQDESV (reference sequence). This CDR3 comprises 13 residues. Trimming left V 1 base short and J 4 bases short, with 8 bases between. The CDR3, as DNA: TGTGCCAGCAGCTTAGACCGAGTTTACGAGCAGTACTTC. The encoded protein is CASSLDRVYEQYF.

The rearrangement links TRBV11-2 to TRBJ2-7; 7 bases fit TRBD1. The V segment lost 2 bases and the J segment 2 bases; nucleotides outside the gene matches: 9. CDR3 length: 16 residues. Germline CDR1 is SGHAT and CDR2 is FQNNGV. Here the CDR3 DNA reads TGTGCCAGCAGCTTATTTACAGGGGTTCCTCCCTACGAGCAGTACTTC. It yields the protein CASSLFTGVPPYEQYF.